Listed below are T cell receptor beta chains from one sample, sequenced in a study of blood T cells in healthy people across ages. TCRdb re-called the 5' RACE reads through MiXCR, storing one row per CDR3 protein. The table records hundreds of thousands of distinct CDR3 sequences, approximately 40% of them present only once. The sample consisted of blood. The receptors originated from a man aged 80 or over in good health. Each CDR3 is given with its conserved first and last residue. D genes are given only for firm matches. Clone size is stated in some rows and not others, as once, few, many or a class when expanded.

d_call	v_call	clone_size	j_call	cdr3_aa	cdr3_nt
TRBD2	TRBV28	NA	TRBJ2-7	CASSLSTSGHNEQYF	TGTGCCAGCAGTTTATCCACTAGCGGGCACAATGAGCAGTACTTC
NA	TRBV10-3	NA	TRBJ2-7	CAISHDIAEQYF	TGTGCCATCAGTCACGATATCGCCGAGCAGTACTTC
NA	TRBV7-3	few	TRBJ1-1	CASQRQVNTEAFF	TGTGCCAGCCAGAGACAGGTGAACACTGAAGCTTTCTTT
NA	TRBV28	NA	TRBJ2-5	CASSGLGQTQETQYF	TGTGCCAGCAGTGGACTAGGACAGACCCAAGAGACCCAGTACTTC
NA	TRBV7-6	NA	TRBJ1-3	CASSPITGTSGNTIYF	TGTGCCAGCAGCCCCATTACAGGGACCTCTGGAAACACCATATATTTT
NA	TRBV7-2	once	TRBJ2-1	CASSRTSSSGNEQFF	TGTGCCAGCAGCAGAACTAGCTCCTCGGGCAATGAGCAGTTCTTC
NA	TRBV6-6	NA	TRBJ2-7	CASRPLYLDRTYEQYF	TGTGCCAGCAGACCCTTATATTTGGATAGGACCTACGAGCAGTACTTC
TRBD2	TRBV4-2	few	TRBJ2-1	CASSQTGVAGDNEQFF	TGTGCCAGCAGCCAAACGGGTGTAGCGGGAGACAATGAGCAGTTCTTC
TRBD2	TRBV7-2	NA	TRBJ2-7	CASSLIPSGSISYEQYF	TGTGCCAGCAGCTTAATCCCTAGCGGGAGTATTAGCTACGAGCAGTACTTC
NA	TRBV5-1	few	TRBJ2-1	CASSPVGIYNEQFF	TGCGCCAGCAGCCCCGTGGGGATTTACAATGAGCAGTTCTTC